Below, 20 T cell receptor beta chains from the same sample are listed, as sequenced in a study of shared clonotypes between healthy human individuals. Sequenced by immunoSEQ multiplex PCR; TCRdb stores in-frame clones only, minus some. The top ten hold 0.37% of the sample, which has 2,500,000 or so clones, less than 95% seen once. The specimen sequenced was naive CD4+ T cells from PBMCs. Subset noted: CD45RA+ positively selected. The receptors here all came from a man between 18 and 29 years old in good health. Some clones in this sample may be carry-over from other donors' samples.

The genes are TRBV5-4 and TRBJ2-3; TRBD2 aligns across 9 bases. This CDR3 has 16 amino acids. Trimming removed 0 bases from V and 5 bases from J; junction bases left unmatched: 7. The germline gives CDR1 SGHNT, CDR2 YYREEE (reference sequence). Here the CDR3 DNA reads TGTGCCAGCAGCTTGGGGCGGGAGGGCCTTGGAGATACGCAGTATTTT. The encoded protein is CASSLGREGLGDTQYF. Filled out from reference TRBV5-4 and TRBJ2-3, the complete variable domain reads ETGVTQSPTHLIKTRGQQVTLRCSSQSGHNTVSWYQQALGQGPQFIFQYYREEENGRGNFPPRFSGLQFPNYSSELNVNALELDDSALYLCASSLGREGLGDTQYFGPGTRLTVL.

J is TRBJ1-5 and V is TRBV6-1, with D perhaps TRBD1 (6 bases). The V end lost 4 bases, the J end lost 2 bases, and 12 bases lay between the germline ends. Germline CDR1 MNHNS, CDR2 SASEGT. CDR3 size: 15 residues. The CDR3 DNA reads TGTGCCAGCAGTGTTAACAGGGTACGCAATCAGCCCCAGCATTTT. It codes for CASSVNRVRNQPQHF.

This clone was observed a handful of times. The rearrangement joins TRBV20-1 to TRBJ1-1; the match to TRBD1 covers 8 bases. CDR1 is DFQATT and CDR2 is SNEGSKA in the germline V gene (reference sequence). CDR3 size: 10 residues. The V and J ends lost 6 bases and 10 bases, in that order; junction bases with no gene match: 4. The CDR3 region has the DNA TGCAGTGCGGCCGGGACAGGAGCTTTCTTT. This codes for CSAAGTGAFF.

The rearrangement links TRBV7-9 to TRBJ1-2; TRBD1 matches at 10 bases. The V gene end was trimmed by 5 bases and the J gene end by 2 bases; junction bases not matched to a gene: 8. Germline-derived CDR1 and CDR2 are SEHNR and FQNEAQ (reference sequence). CDR3 size: 16 residues. The chain's CDR3 is CASSRGQGVLNYGYTF. CDR3 coding DNA: TGTGCCAGCAGCCGCGGACAGGGGGTGTTGAACTATGGCTACACCTTC.

The count of this clone is one. The chain carries TRBV9 and TRBJ2-7; 7 nucleotides match TRBD2. The CDR3 is 14 amino acids. Trimming cost V 4 bases and J 9 bases; bases outside gene matches: 13. From germline, CDR1 is SGDLS and CDR2 YYNGEE. The CDR3 sequence: CASSPGLDLLGQYF. CDR3 DNA: TGTGCCAGCAGCCCCGGACTAGACCTCTTGGGGCAGTACTTC.

The chain recombines TRBV12-5 with TRBJ2-5; 7 nucleotides line up with TRBD2. Germline CDR1 LGHNT, CDR2 FRNRAP. This CDR3 is 13 amino acids long. V dropped 7 bases and J dropped 3; count of bases not matched to a gene: 5. The CDR3 protein is CASAPRGEETQYF. The CDR3 bases are TGTGCTAGTGCCCCACGGGGGGAAGAGACCCAGTACTTC.

This rearrangement joins TRBV5-1 to TRBJ1-2; TRBD1 might be the D (5 bases). This CDR3 has 14 residues. Germline CDR1 SGHRS, CDR2 YFSETQ. V lost 3 bases to trimming and J lost 3 bases, with 12 bases between them. The chain's CDR3 is CASSYALGDYGYTF. CDR3 bases: TGCGCCAGCAGCTACGCACTGGGGGACTATGGCTACACCTTC.

This chain links TRBV30 with TRBJ2-3, with 10 bases matching TRBD2. Germline loops: CDR1 GTSNPN, CDR2 SVGIG (reference sequence). Germline trimming cut 0 bases from V and 10 bases from J; bases unmatched to any gene: 10. This CDR3 region has 15 residues. CDR3 DNA: TGTGCCTGGAGTGTACTCCTAGCGGGAGTGGTGGCGCAGTATTTT. Encoded protein: CAWSVLLAGVVAQYF.

This sequence joins TRBV9 and TRBJ2-3; 8 nucleotides agree with TRBD1. Germline assignment: CDR1 SGDLS and CDR2 YYNGEE. Trimming cost V 2 bases and J 1 base; bases outside gene matches: 3. The CDR3 spans 15 residues. This chain's CDR3 is CASSVRTGRTDTQYF. CDR3 sequence (DNA): TGTGCCAGCAGCGTGCGGACAGGGCGCACAGATACGCAGTATTTT.

The chain joins TRBV6-6 to TRBJ1-1; D remains ambiguous. This CDR3 comprises 13 residues. The germline V gene has CDR1 MNHNY and CDR2 SVGAGI (reference sequence). V was shortened by 6 bases and J by 1 base, with 9 bases between the two germline ends. Written as DNA, the CDR3 is TGTGCCAGCAGCACAGTCGAGAACACTGAAGCTTTCTTT. Its protein is CASSTVENTEAFF.

This sequence joins TRBV7-9 and TRBJ2-1; D not resolved. Germline V CDR1 and CDR2: SEHNR, FQNEAQ (reference sequence). The CDR3 consists of 17 residues. The V gene lost 5 bases and the J gene lost 0 bases, with 17 bases spanning the gap. CDR3 sequence: CASSPDLKGSSYNEQFF. The CDR3 region has the DNA TGTGCCAGCAGCCCGGACCTTAAAGGATCCTCCTACAATGAGCAGTTCTTC.

This clone was detected only once. The rearrangement joins TRBV5-1 to TRBJ1-3, with D perhaps matching TRBD1 (6 bases). This CDR3 comprises 17 residues. Germline V gene lookup returns CDR1 SGHRS and CDR2 YFSETQ. V was cut by 0 bases and J by 1 base, with 14 bases left in between. For the CDR3, the DNA is TGCGCCAGCAGCTTGGAGGCGGGCAGGGGATCTGGAAACACCATATATTTT. Its translation is CASSLEAGRGSGNTIYF.

The gene calls are TRBV4-1 and TRBJ2-3; D possibly corresponds to TRBD2 (6 bases). CDR3 length equals 15 residues. Deletions cut 4 bases from V and 4 bases from J, with 15 bases between. Germline V gene sequence: CDR1 MGHRA, CDR2 YSYEKL. The CDR3 reads CASSPGRGVPDTQYF. The DNA for the CDR3 is TGCGCCAGCAGCCCCGGGAGAGGGGTCCCAGATACGCAGTATTTT.

This CDR3 reads CASSYLQGAYEQYF. In DNA, the CDR3 is TGTGCCAGCAGTTACCTCCAGGGGGCCTACGAGCAGTACTTC. This chain joins TRBV6-5 and TRBJ2-7; 7 positions match TRBD1. This CDR3 has 14 amino acids. The V gene end was trimmed by 2 bases and the J gene end by 2 bases; junction bases not matched to a gene: 3. Germline loops: CDR1 MNHEY, CDR2 SVGAGI.

The V call is TRBV30, the J call TRBJ1-4; unclear D gene. The germline V and J ends were trimmed by 0 bases and 2 bases, with 7 bases remaining between them. This CDR3 comprises 14 residues. Germline V gene sequence: CDR1 GTSNPN, CDR2 SVGIG (reference sequence). CDR3 sequence reads: CAWSVQQTNEKLFF. The CDR3 coding sequence is TGTGCCTGGAGTGTACAGCAGACTAATGAAAAACTGTTTTTT.

The V gene is TRBV15, the J gene TRBJ2-5; possibly TRBD1 or TRBD2 for D (5 bases each). V dropped 5 bases and J dropped 1 base, with 14 bases sitting between them. The CDR3 totals 15 residues. CDR1 and CDR2 (germline): LNHNV, YYDKDF (reference sequence). The CDR3 coding sequence is TGTGCCACCAGCCGGGGCCAAGCGACCCAAGAGACCCAGTACTTC. Translating gives CATSRGQATQETQYF.

The V gene is TRBV19, the J gene TRBJ1-1; D perhaps matches TRBD1 (6 bases). From germline, CDR1 is LNHDA and CDR2 SQIVND (reference sequence). The CDR3 is made up of 17 amino acids. Between the trimmed V and J ends, which lost 9 bases and 0 bases, there was a span of 23 bases. Here the CDR3 reads CASETGLAIGVNTEAFF. CDR3 nucleotides: TGTGCCAGCGAAACAGGGCTAGCCATTGGGGTGAACACTGAAGCTTTCTTT.

The chain recombines TRBV5-1 with TRBJ2-3; perhaps TRBD1 as D (6 bases). The ends were cut back, 2 bases at V and 1 base at J, with 11 bases in the middle. The CDR3 is 15 residues long. Per the germline V gene, CDR1 is SGHRS and CDR2 is YFSETQ. CDR3 coding DNA: TGCGCCAGCAGCTTTTCGCAGGGGCGCACAGATACGCAGTATTTT. This gives the protein CASSFSQGRTDTQYF.

The V and J genes are TRBV5-1 and TRBJ1-3; D is unclear. Germline lookup yields CDR1 SGHRS and CDR2 YFSETQ. With 4 bases removed from V and 0 bases from J, the gap between germline ends came to 11 bases. The CDR3 runs to 15 residues. CDR3: CASSPMADSGNTIYF. CDR3 coding DNA: TGCGCCAGCAGCCCCATGGCGGACTCTGGAAACACCATATATTTT.

The chain recombines TRBV6-8 with TRBJ1-1, with 7 positions matching TRBD1. V was pared by 6 bases and J by 6 bases, with 4 bases of the junction left unmatched. From germline, CDR1 is MNHGY and CDR2 SAAAGT. This CDR3 spans 12 amino acids. CDR3 DNA sequence: TGTGCCAGCAGGAGAGGACAGGCTGAAGCTTTCTTT. Protein sequence: CASRRGQAEAFF.